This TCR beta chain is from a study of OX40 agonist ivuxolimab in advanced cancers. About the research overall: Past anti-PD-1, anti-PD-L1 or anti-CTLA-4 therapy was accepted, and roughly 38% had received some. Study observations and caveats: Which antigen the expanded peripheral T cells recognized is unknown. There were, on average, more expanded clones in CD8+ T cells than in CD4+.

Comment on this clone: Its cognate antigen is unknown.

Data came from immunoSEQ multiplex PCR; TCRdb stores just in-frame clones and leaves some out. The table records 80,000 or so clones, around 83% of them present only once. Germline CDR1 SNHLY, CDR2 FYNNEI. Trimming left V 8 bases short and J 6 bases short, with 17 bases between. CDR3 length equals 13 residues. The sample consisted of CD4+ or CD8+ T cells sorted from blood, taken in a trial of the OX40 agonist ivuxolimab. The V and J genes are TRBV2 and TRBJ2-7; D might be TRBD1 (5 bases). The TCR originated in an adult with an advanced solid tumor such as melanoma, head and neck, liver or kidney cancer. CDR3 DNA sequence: TGTGCCAGCGAATTTCAGGGATCTGGCGAGCAGTACTTC. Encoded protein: CASEFQGSGEQYF.